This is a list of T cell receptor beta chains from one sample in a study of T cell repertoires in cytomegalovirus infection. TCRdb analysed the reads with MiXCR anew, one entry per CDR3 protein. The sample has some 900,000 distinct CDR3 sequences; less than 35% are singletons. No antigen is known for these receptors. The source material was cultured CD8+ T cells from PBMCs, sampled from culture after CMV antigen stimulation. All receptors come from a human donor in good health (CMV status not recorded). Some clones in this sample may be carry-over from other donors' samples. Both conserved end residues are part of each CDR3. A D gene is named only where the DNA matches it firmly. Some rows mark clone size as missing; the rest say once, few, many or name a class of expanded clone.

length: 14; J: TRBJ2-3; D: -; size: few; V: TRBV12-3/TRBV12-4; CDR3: CASSESLGTDTQYF; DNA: TGTGCCAGCAGTGAGTCTCTTGGCACAGATACGCAGTATTTT
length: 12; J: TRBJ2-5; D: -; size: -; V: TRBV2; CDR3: CASSEDIQTQYF; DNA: TGTGCCAGCAGTGAAGACATACAGACCCAGTACTTC
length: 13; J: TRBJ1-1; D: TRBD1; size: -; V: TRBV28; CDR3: CASRLRDRGKAFF; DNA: TGTGCCAGCAGGTTACGGGACAGGGGGAAAGCTTTCTTT
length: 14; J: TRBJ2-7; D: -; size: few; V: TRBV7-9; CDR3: CASSHRDYRDEQYF; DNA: TGTGCCAGCAGCCACAGGGATTATCGGGACGAGCAGTACTTC
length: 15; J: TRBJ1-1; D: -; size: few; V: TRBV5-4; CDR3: CASSSGAPLSTEAFF; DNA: TGTGCCAGCAGCTCCGGGGCCCCGCTAAGCACTGAAGCTTTCTTT
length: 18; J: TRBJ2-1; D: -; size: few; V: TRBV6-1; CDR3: CASSHIGTQLISYNEQFF; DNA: TGTGCCAGCAGCCATATCGGGACACAACTTATCTCCTACAATGAGCAGTTCTTC
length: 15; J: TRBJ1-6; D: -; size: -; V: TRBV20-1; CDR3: CSAPLGTTYNSPLHF; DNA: TGCAGTGCACCATTGGGGACCACCTATAATTCACCCCTCCACTTT
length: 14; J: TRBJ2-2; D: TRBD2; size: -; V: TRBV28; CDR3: CASTLGGLTGELFF; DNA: TGTGCCAGCACCTTGGGAGGGCTCACCGGGGAGCTGTTTTTT
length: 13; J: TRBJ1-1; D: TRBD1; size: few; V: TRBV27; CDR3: CASQQGARTEAFF; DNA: TGTGCCAGCCAACAGGGGGCTCGGACTGAAGCTTTCTTT
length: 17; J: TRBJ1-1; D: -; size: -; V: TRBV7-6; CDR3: CASSLADRSLMNTEAFF; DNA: TGTGCCAGCAGCTTAGCCGACAGGAGCCTAATGAACACTGAAGCTTTCTTT
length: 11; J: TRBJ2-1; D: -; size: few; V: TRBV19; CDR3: CASSTRNEQFF; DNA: TGTGCCAGTAGTACCCGGAATGAGCAGTTCTTC
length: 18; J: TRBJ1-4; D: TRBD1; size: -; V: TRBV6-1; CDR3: CASSDTGTGGATNEKLFF; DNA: TGTGCCAGCAGTGACACTGGGACAGGGGGGGCTACTAATGAAAAACTGTTTTTT
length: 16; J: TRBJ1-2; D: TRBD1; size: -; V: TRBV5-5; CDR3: CASRMGTGFFNYGYTF; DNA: TGTGCCAGCAGAATGGGGACAGGGTTTTTTAACTATGGCTACACCTTC
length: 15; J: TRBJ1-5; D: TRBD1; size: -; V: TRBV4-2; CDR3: CANSHLQGGDQPQHF; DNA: TGTGCCAACAGCCACCTACAGGGGGGAGATCAGCCCCAGCATTTT
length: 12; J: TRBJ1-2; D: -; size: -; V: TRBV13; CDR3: CASSSQGGGHTF; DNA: TGTGCCAGCAGCTCCCAAGGGGGTGGCCACACCTTC
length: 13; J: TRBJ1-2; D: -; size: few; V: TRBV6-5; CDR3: CASSYSPKGGYTF; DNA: TGTGCCAGCAGTTACTCTCCTAAGGGGGGCTACACCTTC
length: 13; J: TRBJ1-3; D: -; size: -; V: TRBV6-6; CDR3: CASSYSAGNTIYF; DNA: TGTGCCAGCAGTTACTCGGCTGGAAACACCATATATTTT
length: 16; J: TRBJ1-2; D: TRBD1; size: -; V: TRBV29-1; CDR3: CSVESFSGQIGYGYTF; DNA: TGCAGCGTTGAGAGTTTTTCGGGACAGATAGGGTATGGCTACACCTTC
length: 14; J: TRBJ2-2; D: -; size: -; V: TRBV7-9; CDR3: CATAFGPNTGELFF; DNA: TGTGCCACCGCTTTTGGGCCGAACACCGGGGAGCTGTTTTTT
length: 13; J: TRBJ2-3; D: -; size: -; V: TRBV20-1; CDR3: CSAGASYTDTQYF; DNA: TGCAGTGCTGGGGCCTCGTACACAGATACGCAGTATTTT
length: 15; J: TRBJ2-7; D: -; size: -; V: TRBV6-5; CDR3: CASSYSQQSAYEQYF; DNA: TGTGCCAGCAGTTACTCGCAGCAATCGGCCTACGAGCAGTACTTC
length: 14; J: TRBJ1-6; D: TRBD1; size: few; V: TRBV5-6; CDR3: CASTDRGYNSPLHF; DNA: TGTGCCAGCACCGACAGGGGTTATAATTCACCCCTCCACTTT
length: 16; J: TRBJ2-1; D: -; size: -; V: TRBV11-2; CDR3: CASSGGGGSSYNEQFF; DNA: TGTGCCAGCAGCGGGGGTGGAGGGAGCTCCTACAATGAGCAGTTCTTC
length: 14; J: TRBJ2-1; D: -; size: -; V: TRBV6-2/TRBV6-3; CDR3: CASSYSLLGGEQFF; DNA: TGTGCCAGCAGTTACTCGCTTCTGGGTGGTGAGCAGTTCTTC
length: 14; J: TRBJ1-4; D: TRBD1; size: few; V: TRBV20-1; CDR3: CSAPPGQANEKLFF; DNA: TGCAGTGCCCCTCCGGGACAGGCTAATGAAAAACTGTTTTTT
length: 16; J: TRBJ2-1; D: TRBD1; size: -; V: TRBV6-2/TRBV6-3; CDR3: CASSLSGTGGYNEQFF; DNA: TGTGCCAGCAGTTTATCCGGGACAGGGGGCTACAATGAGCAGTTCTTC
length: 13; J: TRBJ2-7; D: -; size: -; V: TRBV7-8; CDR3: CVSSRGQLYEQYF; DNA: TGTGTCAGCAGCCGAGGCCAGCTCTACGAGCAGTACTTC
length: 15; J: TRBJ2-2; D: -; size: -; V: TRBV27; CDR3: CASSDPGMGTGELFF; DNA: TGTGCCAGCAGCGATCCCGGGATGGGGACCGGGGAGCTGTTTTTT
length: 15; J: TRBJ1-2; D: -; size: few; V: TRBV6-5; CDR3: CASSYTPGTIYGYTF; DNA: TGTGCCAGCAGTTACACCCCGGGTACGATCTATGGCTACACCTTC
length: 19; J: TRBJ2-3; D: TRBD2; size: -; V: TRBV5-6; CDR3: CASTSTLSGTTSSTDTQYF; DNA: TGTGCCAGCACCTCGACCCTCTCCGGGACTACCAGTAGCACAGATACGCAGTATTTT
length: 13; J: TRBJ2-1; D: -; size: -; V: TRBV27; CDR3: CASTPGTSVEQFF; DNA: TGTGCCAGCACCCCCGGGACATCAGTGGAGCAGTTCTTC
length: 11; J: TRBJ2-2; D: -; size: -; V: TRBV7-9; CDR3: CAILGAGELFF; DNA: TGTGCCATCCTTGGGGCCGGGGAGCTGTTTTTT
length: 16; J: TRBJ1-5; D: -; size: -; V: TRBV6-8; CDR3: CASSYPLTGPNQPQHF; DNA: TGTGCCAGCAGTTACCCCTTAACAGGGCCCAATCAGCCCCAGCATTTT
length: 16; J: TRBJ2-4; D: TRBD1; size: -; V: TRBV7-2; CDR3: CASSPRQGVAKNIQYF; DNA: TGTGCCAGCAGCCCTCGACAGGGGGTTGCCAAAAACATTCAGTACTTC
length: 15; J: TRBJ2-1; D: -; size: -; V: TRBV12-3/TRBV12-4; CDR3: CASSFPGHGGNEQFF; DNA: TGTGCCAGCAGTTTCCCAGGTCACGGAGGCAATGAGCAGTTCTTC
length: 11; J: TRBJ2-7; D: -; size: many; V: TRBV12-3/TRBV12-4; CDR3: CASSLAHEQYF; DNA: TGTGCCAGCAGTTTGGCCCACGAGCAGTACTTC
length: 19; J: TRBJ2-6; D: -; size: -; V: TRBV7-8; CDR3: CASSLGPSSRVSGANVLTF; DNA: TGTGCCAGCAGCTTGGGGCCGTCCTCCAGGGTGTCTGGGGCCAACGTCCTGACTTTC
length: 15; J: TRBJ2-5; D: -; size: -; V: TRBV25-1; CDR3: CASSELRRGLETQYF; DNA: TGTGCCAGCAGTGAGCTCCGCAGGGGATTAGAGACCCAGTACTTC
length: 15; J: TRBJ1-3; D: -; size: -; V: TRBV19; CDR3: CASNGGDLSGNTIYF; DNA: TGTGCCAGTAATGGGGGCGACCTTTCTGGAAACACCATATATTTT
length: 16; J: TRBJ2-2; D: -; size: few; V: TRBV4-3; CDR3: CASSIRRGASDGELFF; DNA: TGCGCCAGCAGCATACGCCGGGGGGCCTCCGACGGGGAGCTGTTTTTT
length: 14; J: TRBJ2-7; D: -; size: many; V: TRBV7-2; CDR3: CASSLRHYSYEQYF; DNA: TGTGCCAGCAGCTTACGACACTACTCCTACGAGCAGTACTTC
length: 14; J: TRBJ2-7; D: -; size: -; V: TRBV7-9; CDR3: CASSPRGYSYEQYF; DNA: TGTGCCAGCAGCCCCCGAGGCTATTCCTACGAGCAGTACTTC
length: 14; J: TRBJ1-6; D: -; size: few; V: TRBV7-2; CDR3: CASMMSSYNSPLHF; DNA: TGTGCCAGCATGATGAGCTCCTATAATTCACCCCTCCACTTT
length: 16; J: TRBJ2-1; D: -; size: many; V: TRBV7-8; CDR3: CASSAASHSSYNEQFF; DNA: TGTGCCAGCAGCGCCGCTAGCCACTCCTCCTACAATGAGCAGTTCTTC
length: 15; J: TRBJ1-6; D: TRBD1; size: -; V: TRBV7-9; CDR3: CASSQDRAWNSPLHF; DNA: TGTGCCAGCAGCCAAGACAGGGCCTGGAATTCACCCCTCCACTTT
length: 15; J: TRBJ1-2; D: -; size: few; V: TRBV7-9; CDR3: CASSVTGGGNYGYTF; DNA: TGTGCCAGCAGCGTAACAGGAGGCGGTAACTATGGCTACACCTTC
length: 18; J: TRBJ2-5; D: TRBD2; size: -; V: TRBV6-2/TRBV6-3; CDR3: CASSYSVRGGSSLETQYF; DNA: TGTGCCAGCAGTTACTCGGTCCGCGGGGGTTCTTCCTTGGAGACCCAGTACTTC
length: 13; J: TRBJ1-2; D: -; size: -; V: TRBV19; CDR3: CASSIGASDGYTF; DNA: TGTGCCAGTAGTATTGGGGCCTCGGATGGCTACACCTTC
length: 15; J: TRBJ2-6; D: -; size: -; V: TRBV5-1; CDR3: CASSPWRGWPNVLTF; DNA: TGCGCCAGCAGCCCCTGGCGTGGGTGGCCCAACGTCCTGACTTTC
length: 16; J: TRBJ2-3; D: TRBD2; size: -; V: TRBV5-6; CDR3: CASSYSSGDIADTQYF; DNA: TGTGCCAGCAGCTACAGTAGCGGGGATATCGCAGATACGCAGTATTTT
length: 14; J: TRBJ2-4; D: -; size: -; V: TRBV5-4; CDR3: CASSPQGMHVIQYF; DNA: TGTGCCAGCAGTCCTCAGGGGATGCACGTCATTCAGTACTTC
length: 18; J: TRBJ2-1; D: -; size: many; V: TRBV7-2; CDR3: CASSLALMGGESYNEQFF; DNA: TGTGCCAGCAGCTTAGCGCTAATGGGGGGAGAGTCCTACAATGAGCAGTTCTTC
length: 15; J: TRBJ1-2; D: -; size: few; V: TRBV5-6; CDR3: CASSLEGGLHYGYTF; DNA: TGTGCCAGCAGCTTGGAAGGGGGGCTGCACTATGGCTACACCTTC
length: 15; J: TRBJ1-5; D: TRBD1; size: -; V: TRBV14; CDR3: CASSEGQGINQPQHF; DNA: TGTGCCAGCAGCGAAGGACAGGGCATAAATCAGCCCCAGCATTTT
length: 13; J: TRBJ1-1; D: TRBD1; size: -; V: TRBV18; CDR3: CASEDRGNTEAFF; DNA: TGTGCCAGCGAAGACAGGGGAAACACTGAAGCTTTCTTT